Presented here are 2 T cell receptor beta chains from one specimen sequenced in a study of cytomegalovirus exposure and HLA in healthy donors. The PCR had 60 Vbeta and 13 Jbeta primers. TCRdb's copy holds only in-frame clones and misses some; the assay was immunoSEQ multiplex PCR. The sample lists 95,000 to 150,000 clones, 75% seen once, with about 3.3% in the top ten. Sequencing input: PBMCs. The receptor set was obtained from a woman between 50 and 59 years old in good health and CMV-seronegative.

V is TRBV6-1 and J is TRBJ2-1, with no clear D. Germline CDR1 MNHNS, CDR2 SASEGT. CDR3 length: 13 amino acids. V was pared by 5 bases and J by 3 bases, with 8 bases between. In DNA, the CDR3 is TGTGCCAGCAGTCAGGTCCACTACAATGAGCAGTTCTTC. Translating it yields CASSQVHYNEQFF.

This chain joins TRBV6-5 and TRBJ2-1; possibly TRBD2 for D (6 bases). The CDR3 consists of 13 residues. Per the germline V gene, CDR1 is MNHEY and CDR2 is SVGAGI. V was cut by 2 bases and J by 6 bases, with 8 bases left in between. The DNA for the CDR3 is TGTGCCAGCAGTTACGACGGGAGCAATGAGCAGTTCTTC. Protein product: CASSYDGSNEQFF.